This T cell receptor (beta chain) was obtained from a study of cytomegalovirus exposure and HLA in healthy donors. Comments on this clone: Its specificity is not known.

General observations from the study: Reports showed the classifier diagnosing cytomegalovirus status with high specificity and sensitivity.

With 3 bases clipped from V and 9 bases from J, the junction kept 1 base outside the gene matches. This CDR3 is built from 13 residues. CDR1 and CDR2 (germline): LNHDA, SQIVND (reference sequence). The donors were part of the validation cohort, which consisted of about 120 subjects and was separate from the first cohort of around 620 subjects. Some clones are missing from TCRdb's copy, which holds only in-frame ones; the method was immunoSEQ multiplex PCR. The sample holds roughly 140,000 clones, approximately 88% seen once. The clonotype was recovered from a woman younger than 30 in good health and CMV-seropositive. Input material: PBMCs. This sequence joins TRBV19 and TRBJ2-1, with 11 bases aligning to TRBD2. CDR3 sequence: CASSIGLAGEQFF. The CDR3 region has the DNA TGTGCCAGTAGTATCGGACTAGCGGGTGAGCAGTTCTTC.